The entry below gives a single T cell receptor (beta chain) sequence along with its context. Its antigen is not known. Measured with immunoSEQ multiplex PCR; TCRdb has only the in-frame clones, and not every one. The table has 50,000 to 70,000 clones, 77% seen once. This entry comes from a study of radiotherapy plus CTLA-4 blockade in lung cancer. Study-level background: Objective responses occurred in around 18% of patients; around 30% had disease control.

The CDR3 loop spans 14 amino acids. Trimming removed 4 bases at V and 3 bases at J, with 13 bases between. CDR1 MNHNS and CDR2 SASEGT come from the germline V gene. Findings of the study overall: Tumor-origin TCR clones grew in blood after radiotherapy plus ipilimumab.

The source was peripheral blood, collected from a patient treated with radiotherapy plus ipilimumab. V gene TRBV6-1 combines with J gene TRBJ2-7; tentatively, D is TRBD1 (6 bases). This TCR came from a human donor with non-small cell lung cancer who had a partial response to radiotherapy plus ipilimumab. The CDR3 protein is CASSVALQGYEQYF. The CDR3 coding sequence is TGTGCCAGCAGTGTGGCCCTACAGGGCTACGAGCAGTACTTC.